The TCR beta chain described here comes from a study of CD8 T cells in ankylosing spondylitis. Study results and limitations: Seemingly distinctive of ankylosing spondylitis blood was a TCR beta motif formed by eight highly homologous variants. Disease-linked clones reportedly showed significant enrichment in matched ankylosing spondylitis synovial fluid. Disease-associated clonotypes exhibited CD8+ identity and were relatively infrequent in peripheral blood.

A quantitative 5'-RACE method, one with molecular barcodes, was used to make TCR beta libraries. TCRdb reanalysed the 5' RACE reads using MiXCR and keeps one entry per CDR3 protein. The data hold approximately 46,000 distinct CDR3 sequences, with around 10% observed a single time. Points on this clonotype: Its target is unknown.

Trimming removed 2 bases from V and 6 bases from J, with 7 bases in between. CDR1 and CDR2 from the germline V gene are LGHDT and YNNKEL (reference sequence). This CDR3 has 12 amino acids. Sequencing used blood, either unsorted or a sorted T cell fraction (not recorded which). V gene TRBV3-1 combines with J gene TRBJ1-1; no firm D call. The sequence derives from a male donor with ankylosing spondylitis or in good health (not recorded which). CDR3 sequence: CASSQTASEAFF. DNA of the CDR3: TGTGCCAGCAGCCAAACGGCATCTGAAGCTTTCTTT. The whole variable domain, filled in from reference TRBV3-1 and TRBJ1-1, reads DTAVSQTPKYLVTQMGNDKSIKCEQNLGHDTMYWYKQDSKKFLKIMFSYNNKELIINETVPNRFSPKSPDKAHLNLHINSLELGDSAVYFCASSQTASEAFFGQGTRLTVV.